This T cell receptor beta chain was recovered during a study of CD8 T cells in Susac syndrome. Random hexamers were used to reverse transcribe the RNA input (roughly 0.5 to 1 ug). The immunoSEQ assay covered 54 Vbeta and 13 Jbeta segments for CDR3. One entry per CDR3 protein, called by TCRdb with MiXCR from the immunoSEQ multiplex PCR reads. This sample has roughly 400,000 distinct CDR3 sequences; around 85% occur once, and the top ten carry 0.12%. This receptor was taken from a human donor with multiple sclerosis. Sequencing input: CD8+ T cells from PBMCs.

CDR3 amino acids: CASKSTETGIPEAFF. The CDR3 nucleotides are TGTGCCAGCAAATCGACCGAAACAGGGATCCCTGAAGCTTTCTTT. The rearrangement links TRBV2 to TRBJ1-1; D might be TRBD1 (6 bases). Trimming removed 7 bases from V and 6 bases from J, with 21 bases in between. Germline loops: CDR1 SNHLY, CDR2 FYNNEI. This CDR3 comprises 15 residues.